This TCR beta chain was sequenced during a study of T-cell reconstitution after alpha-beta-depleted transplantation in children. Study-wide results and caveats: By about two months after transplant, alpha-beta T cells reportedly arose from several hundred graft clones that had expanded. T-cell counts and diversity at one year following transplant were attributed mainly to newly produced T cells. Surviving recipient T cells and thymic progenitors produced the high day-60 TCRbeta diversity seen in some patients.

This CDR3 is 14 amino acids long. Germline values: CDR1 SGHRS, CDR2 YFSETQ. The V segment lost 3 bases and the J segment 4 bases; nucleotides outside the gene matches: 3. Unique molecular identifiers were incorporated during preparation of the TCRbeta library. MiXCR was run by TCRdb on the PCR reads, yielding one entry per CDR3 protein. The table lists around 450,000 distinct CDR3 sequences, around two fifths of them singletons. This clonotype has ten or more counts. Its specificity is unknown. Sequenced here: PBMCs, sampled before TCRalphabeta/CD19-depleted stem cell transplant. V gene TRBV5-1 combines with J gene TRBJ2-5, with 10 bases lining up with TRBD1. The clonotype was recovered from a girl aged 2 to 9 with aplastic anemia, due to receive a stem cell transplant. The CDR3 region is CASSYDRGRETQYF. The CDR3 nucleotides are TGCGCCAGCAGCTATGACAGGGGGCGAGAGACCCAGTACTTC.